These 27 T cell receptor beta chains originate from one sample sequenced in a study of blood T cell repertoires in COVID-19. Clones were sequenced by immunoSEQ multiplex PCR, and TCRdb holds only the in-frame ones, with some missing. The repertoire holds over 15,000 clones, with over 75% as singletons. Specimen: peripheral blood. Source of these receptors: a man aged 65-85 years with COVID-19, enrolled during active disease.

This chain joins TRBV7-8 and TRBJ1-3; D is possibly TRBD1 (6 bases). Germline V gene lookup returns CDR1 SGHVS and CDR2 FQNEAQ. This CDR3 region has 18 residues. V was cut by 1 base and J by 0 bases, with 16 bases left in between. CDR3 protein: CASSLGLGQGISGNTIYF. The CDR3, as DNA: TGTGCCAGCAGCTTAGGATTGGGGCAGGGGATCTCTGGAAACACCATATATTTT.

J is TRBJ2-3 and V is TRBV6-5; 9 bases align to TRBD1. Germline V gene data show CDR1 as MNHEY and CDR2 as SVGAGI. CDR3 length: 13 residues. The V and J ends lost 5 bases and 13 bases, in that order; junction bases with no gene match: 10. CDR3 nucleotide sequence: TGTGCCAGCAGTCCAGATGTCGGGACAGGGAAGTATTTT. Amino acids: CASSPDVGTGKYF.

This clone showed up just once. V usage is TRBV19 and J usage is TRBJ2-3; TRBD2 might be the D (6 bases). Germline assignment: CDR1 LNHDA and CDR2 SQIVND (reference sequence). With 9 bases removed from V and 3 bases from J, the gap between germline ends came to 13 bases. There are 13 residues in the CDR3. CDR3 region: CASKSGWTDTQYF. In DNA form, the CDR3 reads TGTGCCAGCAAAAGCGGGTGGACAGATACGCAGTATTTT.

The genes are TRBV10-3 and TRBJ2-1; 8 positions agree with TRBD1. The ends lost 3 bases at V and 0 bases at J; junction bases unmatched: 4. The CDR3 loop spans 16 amino acids. Germline assignment: CDR1 ENHRY and CDR2 SYGVKD. This chain's CDR3 is CAISDRQGNSYNEQFF. DNA for the CDR3: TGTGCCATCAGTGATCGACAGGGGAACTCCTACAATGAGCAGTTCTTC.

The V gene is TRBV27, the J gene TRBJ1-2; no clear D. This CDR3 is 13 amino acids long. V was cut by 2 bases and J by 5 bases, with 9 bases left in between. Per the germline V gene, CDR1 is MNHEY and CDR2 is SMNVEV (reference sequence). As DNA, the CDR3 is TGTGCCAGCAGTTTAGCCGGGTCTTATGGCTACACCTTC. Its protein product is CASSLAGSYGYTF.

The chain recombines TRBV6-6 with TRBJ1-2; maybe TRBD1 (5 bases). Trimming cost V 1 base and J 4 bases, with 10 bases left between them. This CDR3 has 14 amino acids. The germline V gene has CDR1 MNHNY and CDR2 SVGAGI (reference sequence). The CDR3 spells CASSYYPGGYGYTF. For the CDR3, the DNA is TGTGCCAGCAGTTACTACCCCGGGGGCTATGGCTACACCTTC.

The gene calls are TRBV30 and TRBJ1-5; the match to TRBD1 covers 9 bases. The length of the CDR3 is 19 residues. V lost 5 bases, J lost 2 bases, and 19 bases stayed unmatched. Germline V gene lookup returns CDR1 GTSNPN and CDR2 SVGIG (reference sequence). The CDR3 DNA reads TGTGCCTGGTCCCCGAAGTGGGGACAGGGTATTCTTGGCAATCAGCCCCAGCATTTT. Amino acid sequence: CAWSPKWGQGILGNQPQHF.

The CDR3 coding sequence is TGTGCCAGCAGCGGGCAGGGGTGGACCGGGGAGCTGTTTTTT. The encoded protein is CASSGQGWTGELFF. The rearrangement links TRBV11-3 to TRBJ2-2; D perhaps matches TRBD1 (6 bases). CDR1 is SGHNT and CDR2 is YENEEA in the germline V gene. The CDR3 totals 14 residues. V was pared by 5 bases and J by 5 bases, with 12 bases between.

The chain combines TRBV10-3 with TRBJ2-6; TRBD1 matches 7 bases. V lost 6 bases and J lost 0; bases outside the gene matches: 8. Germline V gene sequence: CDR1 ENHRY, CDR2 SYGVKD. The CDR3 totals 17 residues. CDR3 nucleotide sequence: TGTGCCATCAGCTGGGACAGTTTAAACTCTGGGGCCAACGTCCTGACTTTC. Protein sequence: CAISWDSLNSGANVLTF.

The rearrangement joins TRBV10-3 to TRBJ1-5; perhaps TRBD1 as D (6 bases). Trimming took off 3 bases at V and 3 bases at J, with 18 bases between the two ends. Per the germline V gene, CDR1 is ENHRY and CDR2 is SYGVKD. This CDR3 is 17 amino acids long. The CDR3 spells CAISDFGTNSLNQPQHF. For the CDR3, the DNA is TGTGCCATCAGTGACTTCGGGACAAATTCCCTCAATCAGCCCCAGCATTTT.

This clone showed up just once. This chain connects TRBV29-1 to TRBJ1-2, with 7 bases aligning to TRBD1. The length of the CDR3 is 12 residues. V dropped 1 base and J dropped 7; count of bases not matched to a gene: 3. Germline V gene sequence: CDR1 SQVTM, CDR2 ANQGSEA. The CDR3 DNA follows: TGCAGCGTTGAAGGACAGGGAGGTGGCTACACCTTC. It yields the protein CSVEGQGGGYTF. Full variable domain (missing parts from reference TRBV29-1 and TRBJ1-2): SAVISQKPSRDICQRGTSLTIQCQVDSQVTMMFWYRQQPGQSLTLIATANQGSEATYESGFVIDKFPISRPNLTFSTLTVSNMSPEDSSIYLCSVEGQGGGYTFGSGTRLTVV.

The chain combines TRBV24-1 with TRBJ2-1; no clear D gene. The length of the CDR3 is 11 residues. The germline V gene has CDR1 KGHDR and CDR2 SFDVKD. Trimming removed 6 bases at V and 8 bases at J, with 7 bases between. This CDR3 is CATSTKDEQFF. CDR3 nucleotides: TGTGCCACCAGTACTAAGGATGAGCAGTTCTTC.

The table lists this clone with a few counts. V and J are TRBV6-5 and TRBJ1-3; 10 bases agree with TRBD1. J gave up 6 bases and V 6 bases, and 5 bases lay outside the gene matches. The germline gives CDR1 MNHEY, CDR2 SVGAGI. The CDR3 loop spans 14 amino acids. The DNA of the CDR3 is TGTGCCAGCAGCCGGACAGGGGGTTCAAACACCATATATTTT. Its translation: CASSRTGGSNTIYF.

The chain recombines TRBV25-1 with TRBJ1-4, with a possible D match to TRBD1 (6 bases). This CDR3 is 15 amino acids long. V dropped 1 base and J dropped 8 bases, with 14 bases sitting between them. Germline V gene sequence: CDR1 MGHDK, CDR2 SYGVNS. This chain's CDR3 is CASSELKGVGEKLFF. As DNA, the CDR3 is TGTGCCAGCAGTGAATTGAAGGGGGTAGGGGAAAAACTGTTTTTT.

The chain carries TRBV3-1 (or the pseudogene TRBV3-2) and TRBJ2-7; 9 nucleotides line up with TRBD2. CDR1 is LGHDT, CDR2 YNNKEL, per germline (reference sequence). The length of the CDR3 is 14 residues. V lost 4 bases and J lost 5; bases outside the gene matches: 6. The CDR3 region is CASSPRGLANEQYF. The CDR3 DNA follows: TGTGCCAGCAGCCCCCGAGGACTAGCGAACGAGCAGTACTTC.

This clone was found a few times. This chain joins TRBV5-1 and TRBJ1-5; 9 bases line up with TRBD1. Germline V CDR1 and CDR2: SGHRS, YFSETQ. This CDR3 comprises 15 residues. Germline trimming cut 4 bases from V and 6 bases from J; bases unmatched to any gene: 8. The CDR3 loop reads CASSPGTGHGQPQHF. For the CDR3, the DNA is TGCGCCAGCAGCCCCGGGACAGGGCACGGTCAGCCCCAGCATTTT.

This chain links TRBV6-5 with TRBJ1-1, with 7 bases matching TRBD1. Germline values: CDR1 MNHEY, CDR2 SVGAGI. Germline trimming cut 6 bases from V and 4 bases from J; bases unmatched to any gene: 5. The length of the CDR3 is 13 residues. Written as DNA, the CDR3 is TGTGCCAGCAGACCCGGACAGGCCACTGAAGCTTTCTTT. It encodes CASRPGQATEAFF.

CDR3 in DNA: TGTGCCAGCAGTCCTATGTACTACTATGGCTACACCTTC. This translates into CASSPMYYYGYTF. The rearrangement uses TRBV12-3 or TRBV12-4 and TRBJ1-2; no firm D call. V was cut by 5 bases and J by 3 bases, with 10 bases left in between. The length of the CDR3 is 13 residues.

V gene TRBV3-1 (or the pseudogene TRBV3-2) combines with J gene TRBJ1-4, with TRBD1 as a possible D gene (5 bases). From germline, CDR1 is LGHDT and CDR2 YNNKEL (reference sequence). The CDR3 has 16 amino acids. V was clipped by 1 base and J by 8 bases, with 17 bases between them. The CDR3 loop is CASSQGHGRVAEKLFF. CDR3 nucleotide sequence: TGTGCCAGCAGCCAAGGCCACGGCAGGGTCGCCGAAAAACTGTTTTTT.

The rearrangement joins TRBV6-5 to TRBJ1-1; no clear D. Per germline, CDR1 MNHEY and CDR2 SVGAGI. Trimming cost V 5 bases and J 3 bases, with 16 bases left between them. The CDR3 runs 15 residues. The CDR3 nucleotides read TGTGCCAGCAGTCGCACGCCCGGGTGGGACACTGAAGCTTTCTTT. Encoded protein: CASSRTPGWDTEAFF.

V gene TRBV3-1 (or the pseudogene TRBV3-2) combines with J gene TRBJ2-7; D perhaps matches TRBD1 (6 bases). V lost 0 bases to trimming and J lost 6 bases, with 12 bases between them. Per the germline V gene, CDR1 is LGHDT and CDR2 is YNNKEL (reference sequence). This CDR3 is built from 14 residues. The CDR3 here is CASSQEMVRGEQYF. CDR3 bases: TGTGCCAGCAGCCAAGAAATGGTCAGGGGCGAGCAGTACTTC.

The genes are TRBV15 and TRBJ1-1; the D is unclear. Germline CDR1 and CDR2: LNHNV and YYDKDF (reference sequence). This CDR3 contains 15 residues. Deletions cut 1 base from V and 0 bases from J, with 9 bases between. The CDR3 DNA reads TGTGCCACCAGCAGAGGGGCTAAGATGAACACTGAAGCTTTCTTT. Its protein is CATSRGAKMNTEAFF. Using reference TRBV15 and TRBJ1-1 for the parts outside the CDR3, the full variable domain is DAMVIQNPRYQVTQFGKPVTLSCSQTLNHNVMYWYQQKSSQAPKLLFHYYDKDFNNEADTPDNFQSRRPNTSFCFLDIRSPGLGDTAMYLCATSRGAKMNTEAFFGQGTRLTVV.

CDR3 residues: CASSIYEGHYGYTF. The DNA for the CDR3 is TGTGCCAGTAGTATATATGAGGGTCACTATGGCTACACCTTC. The rearrangement joins TRBV19 to TRBJ1-2; D gene ambiguous. The germline CDR1 and CDR2 sequences are LNHDA and SQIVND (reference sequence). Deletions cut 2 bases from V and 3 bases from J, with 10 bases between. This CDR3 has 14 residues.

This clone came up once. DNA of the CDR3: TGTGCCAGTCAATTAGGAGACAGGGGGCCCGGGGAGCTGTTTTTT. Translation gives CASQLGDRGPGELFF. The chain combines TRBV19 with TRBJ2-2; TRBD1 matches 10 bases. Germline values: CDR1 LNHDA, CDR2 SQIVND (reference sequence). CDR3 size: 15 residues. The V and J ends lost 8 bases and 6 bases, in that order; junction bases with no gene match: 9.

This clone has just a few counts. The J gene is TRBJ2-7, the V gene TRBV7-2; 8 nucleotides line up with TRBD1. V dropped 4 bases and J dropped 4; count of bases not matched to a gene: 12. This CDR3 contains 16 residues. CDR1 is SGHTA, CDR2 FQGNSA, per germline. CDR3 sequence: CASSSYPGGRGYEQYF. CDR3 nucleotide sequence: TGTGCCAGCAGCTCGTACCCAGGGGGCAGGGGATACGAGCAGTACTTC.

CDR3 region: CASSQSAGGRLEQYF. The CDR3 DNA is TGCGCCAGCAGCCAATCAGCGGGAGGGCGGCTCGAGCAGTACTTC. The gene calls are TRBV4-1 and TRBJ2-7, with 10 bases that match TRBD2. The V gene's germline CDR1 is MGHRA and CDR2 YSYEKL. Germline trimming cut 2 bases from V and 6 bases from J; bases unmatched to any gene: 7. The CDR3 spans 15 residues.

This clone was detected only once. V is TRBV12-3 or TRBV12-4 and J is TRBJ2-3, with D possibly TRBD2 on 6 matching bases. V lost 3 bases and J 5 bases, leaving 9 bases between the germline ends. This CDR3 spans 13 amino acids. This CDR3 is CASSFPGRDTQYF. DNA for the CDR3: TGTGCCAGCAGTTTTCCCGGGAGAGATACGCAGTATTTT.